This T cell receptor beta chain is from a study of T cells after yellow fever vaccination. Germline CDR1 reads MDHEN; CDR2 reads SYDVKM. V trimming: 1 base; J trimming: 8 bases; junction bases outside the gene matches: 9. The CDR3 runs to 16 residues. As TCR cDNA was made by 5'RACE template switching, a universal primer site and UMIs were added. TCRdb recomputed calls from the 5' RACE reads with MiXCR, one row per CDR3 protein. The repertoire has 250,000 to 300,000 distinct CDR3 sequences, 8.5% to 10% of them found once; the top ten carry over 3%. This clonotype was recorded many times. The antigen is not known. Study results and limitations: After the booster, 95% to 98% of CD4 and about nine tenths of CD8 primary-response clones were re-detected. CD4 and CD8 compartments shared a small share of clonotypes. FACS-sorted repertoires could contain abundant clonotypes contaminating from the bulk population.

Sequencing used CD4+ T cells sorted from PBMCs, obtained 5 days after the yellow fever booster vaccination. V gene TRBV28 combines with J gene TRBJ2-1; 9 positions match TRBD2. The TCR originated in a man between 18 and 35 years old who received the YFV17D yellow fever vaccine. The CDR3 protein is CASSLSGSGGLDEQFF. The CDR3 DNA is TGTGCCAGCAGTTTATCTGGTAGCGGGGGCTTGGATGAGCAGTTCTTC. Supplemented by reference TRBV28 and TRBJ2-1, the full variable domain reads DVKVTQSSRYLVKRTGEKVFLECVQDMDHENMFWYRQDPGLGLRLIYFSYDVKMKEKGDIPEGYSVSREKKERFSLILESASTNQTSMYLCASSLSGSGGLDEQFFGPGTRLTVL.